A selection of T cell receptor beta chains follows, all from one sample in a study of T cells after yellow fever vaccination. TCRdb re-analysed the 5' RACE reads in MiXCR, keeping a single row per CDR3 protein. The sample yields about 300,000 distinct CDR3 sequences, around 7% seen once. The starting material was PBMCs, obtained roughly 46 days after the first yellow fever vaccination. The source of these receptors is a man aged 18 to 35 who received the YFV17D yellow fever vaccine. The CDR3 runs from the conserved cysteine through the conserved F or W. The D gene is left open where the match is weak. A clone size is listed for some rows: how often the clone was seen (once, few, many), or a class if it is expanded.

d_call clone_size j_call v_call cdr3_aa cdr3_nt
NA NA TRBJ2-1 TRBV18 CASSTQGADNEQFF TGTGCCAGCTCAACACAGGGTGCTGACAATGAGCAGTTCTTC
TRBD2 NA TRBJ2-3 TRBV20-1 CSADHSGGGTDTQYF TGCAGTGCCGATCATAGCGGGGGAGGGACAGATACGCAGTATTTT
NA few TRBJ2-5 TRBV27 CASSELGRLGLQETQYF TGTGCCAGCAGTGAGTTAGGGAGACTAGGGCTACAAGAGACCCAGTACTTC
NA many TRBJ1-6 TRBV7-2 CASSLWTLGSPLHF TGTGCCAGCAGCTTATGGACTTTGGGTTCACCCCTCCACTTT
TRBD1 many TRBJ1-4 TRBV25-1 CASSDPGGAVNEKLFF TGTGCCAGCAGTGATCCAGGGGGCGCGGTTAATGAAAAACTGTTTTTT
NA few TRBJ1-3 TRBV6-2/TRBV6-3 CASRSSGNTIYF TGTGCCAGCAGGAGCTCTGGAAACACCATATATTTT
TRBD1 many TRBJ2-4 TRBV4-2 CASSQKDRAWVYF TGTGCCAGCAGCCAAAAGGACAGGGCATGGGTCTACTTC
NA NA TRBJ1-4 TRBV20-1 CSARREGNEKLFF TGCAGTGCGCGCAGGGAGGGTAATGAAAAACTGTTTTTT
TRBD1 NA TRBJ2-5 TRBV4-3 CASSRTTGWEETQYF TGCGCCAGCAGCCGAACGACAGGGTGGGAAGAGACCCAGTACTTC
TRBD1 few TRBJ2-7 TRBV20-1 CSAKGQGNSYEQYF TGCAGTGCTAAAGGACAGGGCAACTCCTACGAGCAGTACTTC
NA many TRBJ2-5 TRBV20-1 CSASESRRGETQYF TGCAGTGCTAGCGAATCTAGGAGGGGCGAGACCCAGTACTTC
NA NA TRBJ2-2 TRBV27 CASGLGELFF TGTGCCAGCGGGTTGGGGGAGCTGTTTTTT
NA few TRBJ1-1 TRBV20-1 CSAPSLMNTEAFF TGCAGTGCTCCGTCCTTAATGAACACTGAAGCTTTCTTT
NA many TRBJ1-1 TRBV5-1 CASSLAAGNLEAFF TGCGCCAGCAGCTTGGCGGCAGGTAACCTTGAAGCTTTCTTT
NA few TRBJ2-7 TRBV20-1 CSAPRAGETYEQYF TGCAGTGCTCCTAGGGCAGGGGAGACCTACGAGCAGTACTTC
NA few TRBJ2-5 TRBV6-2/TRBV6-3 CASSYSPETQYF TGTGCCAGCAGTTACTCACCAGAGACCCAGTACTTC
TRBD1 NA TRBJ1-5 TRBV7-2 CASSSQGAVQPQHF TGTGCCAGCAGCTCACAGGGGGCTGTTCAGCCCCAGCATTTT
TRBD2 few TRBJ2-6 TRBV4-3 CASSQWTSGGSGANVLTF TGCGCCAGCAGCCAATGGACTAGCGGGGGTTCCGGGGCCAACGTCCTGACTTTC
NA few TRBJ2-5 TRBV20-1 CSATDTQETQYF TGCAGTGCTACAGATACACAAGAGACCCAGTACTTC
TRBD2 NA TRBJ2-5 TRBV20-1 CSASSPRTSGPETQYF TGCAGTGCTAGTAGCCCCCGTACTAGCGGGCCCGAGACCCAGTACTTC
TRBD2 few TRBJ2-1 TRBV5-5 CASSLVLAGLDEQFF TGTGCCAGCAGCTTGGTACTAGCGGGGTTAGATGAGCAGTTCTTC
NA NA TRBJ1-6 TRBV5-5 CASSLTRGSPLHF TGTGCCAGCAGCCTTACCAGGGGTTCACCCCTCCACTTT
TRBD2 NA TRBJ2-5 TRBV7-2 CASSLVRGYQETQYF TGTGCCAGCAGCTTAGTGCGGGGGTACCAAGAGACCCAGTACTTC
TRBD2 few TRBJ2-1 TRBV12-3/TRBV12-4 CASSFYRQRGEGEQFF TGTGCCAGCAGTTTTTACCGGCAGCGGGGGGAGGGTGAGCAGTTCTTC
NA few TRBJ2-7 TRBV18 CASSHQDLGHVYEQYF TGTGCCAGCTCACACCAAGACCTTGGACACGTCTACGAGCAGTACTTC
TRBD2 few TRBJ2-3 TRBV5-1 CASSSGTSEADTQYF TGCGCCAGCAGCTCCGGGACTAGCGAGGCAGATACGCAGTATTTT
NA NA TRBJ2-5 TRBV12-3/TRBV12-4 CASSLGGTYQETQYF TGTGCCAGCAGTTTAGGTGGCACGTACCAAGAGACCCAGTACTTC
NA few TRBJ2-3 TRBV12-3/TRBV12-4 CASSAVGGSSTDTQYF TGTGCCAGCAGTGCGGTCGGGGGTTCTAGCACAGATACGCAGTATTTT
NA many TRBJ2-3 TRBV5-1 CASSLFLRGGRDTQYF TGCGCCAGCAGCTTGTTTCTACGAGGGGGAAGAGATACGCAGTATTTT
NA NA TRBJ1-5 TRBV2 CASSEGGPQHF TGTGCCAGCAGTGAAGGGGGGCCCCAGCATTTT
TRBD1 NA TRBJ2-3 TRBV12-3/TRBV12-4 CASRDRDTDTQYF TGTGCCAGCAGGGACAGGGACACAGATACGCAGTATTTT
NA NA TRBJ2-3 TRBV12-3/TRBV12-4 CASSTGLNTDTQYF TGTGCCAGCAGTACCGGACTTAACACAGATACGCAGTATTTT
TRBD1 few TRBJ2-1 TRBV4-2 CASSQVQGSLGNEQFF TGTGCCAGCAGCCAAGTACAGGGGTCCCTGGGCAATGAGCAGTTCTTC
TRBD1 NA TRBJ2-7 TRBV4-3 CASSPSLDRPYEQYF TGCGCCAGCAGCCCTTCTCTGGACAGGCCTTACGAGCAGTACTTC
TRBD1 many TRBJ2-5 TRBV7-9 CAGRGPDLETQYF TGTGCCGGCAGGGGGCCAGACCTGGAGACCCAGTACTTC
TRBD1 many TRBJ2-6 TRBV12-3/TRBV12-4 CASSDRGPGANVLTF TGTGCCAGCAGTGACAGGGGCCCTGGGGCCAACGTCCTGACTTTC
NA NA TRBJ2-2 TRBV12-3/TRBV12-4 CASSLPPGDTGELFF TGTGCCAGCAGTTTGCCCCCAGGGGACACCGGGGAGCTGTTTTTT
TRBD1 few TRBJ2-2 TRBV4-1 CASAIRDRVTGELFF TGCGCCAGCGCTATCCGGGACAGGGTCACCGGGGAGCTGTTTTTT
TRBD2 many TRBJ2-5 TRBV2 CASSEYGSGEETQYF TGTGCCAGCAGTGAATACGGTAGCGGGGAAGAGACCCAGTACTTC
NA few TRBJ1-4 TRBV19 CASRQDATNEKLFF TGTGCCAGTAGACAGGACGCAACTAATGAAAAACTGTTTTTT
NA few TRBJ2-3 TRBV6-5 CASSYSGRTSTDTQYF TGTGCCAGCAGTTACAGCGGCAGGACCAGCACAGATACGCAGTATTTT
NA few TRBJ2-7 TRBV4-3 CASSQYRGASYEQYF TGCGCCAGCAGCCAATATCGGGGGGCATCCTACGAGCAGTACTTC
NA few TRBJ2-2 TRBV19 CASSTPQGLSTGELFF TGTGCCAGTAGTACCCCCCAGGGTCTAAGCACCGGGGAGCTGTTTTTT
NA few TRBJ2-3 TRBV7-6 CASSLAEDTQYF TGTGCCAGCAGCTTAGCGGAAGATACGCAGTATTTT
NA NA TRBJ2-5 TRBV18 CASSRGRIQETQYF TGTGCCAGCTCACGGGGGAGGATCCAAGAGACCCAGTACTTC